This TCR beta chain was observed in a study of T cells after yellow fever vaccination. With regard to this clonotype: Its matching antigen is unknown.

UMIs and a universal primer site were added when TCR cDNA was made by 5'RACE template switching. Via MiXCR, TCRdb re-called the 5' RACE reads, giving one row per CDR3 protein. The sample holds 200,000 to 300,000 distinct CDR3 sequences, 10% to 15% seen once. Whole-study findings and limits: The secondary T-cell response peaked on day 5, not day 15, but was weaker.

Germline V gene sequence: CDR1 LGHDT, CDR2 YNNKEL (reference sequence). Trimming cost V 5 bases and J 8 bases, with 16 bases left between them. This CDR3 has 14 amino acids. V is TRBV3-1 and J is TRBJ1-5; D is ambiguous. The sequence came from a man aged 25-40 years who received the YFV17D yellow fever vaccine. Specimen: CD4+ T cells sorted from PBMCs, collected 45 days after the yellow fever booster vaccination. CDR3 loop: CASSVDLTGKPQHF. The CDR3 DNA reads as TGTGCCAGCAGCGTCGACTTAACTGGGAAGCCCCAGCATTTT.